These 31 T cell receptor beta chains originate from one sample sequenced in a study of early T cells in non-severe SARS-CoV-2 infection. TCRdb called the 5' RACE reads again in MiXCR, with one record for every CDR3 protein. Of tens of thousands of distinct CDR3 sequences listed, about 10% are singletons. The sample comprised whole blood. Receptors originate from an adult who was a healthcare worker with PCR-confirmed SARS-CoV-2 infection or an uninfected control (not recorded which).

Remarks on this clonotype: One end of the junction varies from germline; a read error may be responsible. The rearrangement links TRBV28 to TRBJ2-7; D is uncertain. CDR3 length: 10 amino acids. CDR1 is MDHEN and CDR2 is SYDVKM in the germline V gene. Written as DNA, the CDR3 is TGCGCTACAGAATCCCACGAGCAGTACTTC. This gives the protein CATESHEQYF.

This clonotype was counted a few times. The V call is TRBV7-3, the J call TRBJ2-6; no firm D call. Germline values: CDR1 SGHTA, CDR2 FQGTGA. Trimming removed 2 bases from V and 3 bases from J, with 11 bases in between. CDR3 length: 16 amino acids. The CDR3 DNA sequence: TGTGCCAGCAGCTTATTTGTAGGTTATGGGGCCAACGTCCTGACTTTC. Protein product: CASSLFVGYGANVLTF. Variable domain in full (rest from reference TRBV7-3 and TRBJ2-6): GAGVSQTPSNKVTEKGKYVELRCDPISGHTALYWYRQSLGQGPEFLIYFQGTGAADDSGLPNDRFFAVRPEGSVSTLKIQRTERGDSAVYLCASSLFVGYGANVLTFGAGSRLTVL.

Comment on this clonotype: One junction end does not reproduce the germline sequence, and a read error may be involved. J is TRBJ2-7 and V is TRBV12-3 or TRBV12-4; TRBD1 is a possible D gene (5 bases). This CDR3 is built from 12 residues. The CDR3, as DNA: TGTGCCAGCACCTGGGGCTCCTACGGGCAGTACTTC. Translation gives CASTWGSYGQYF.

The chain joins TRBV3-1 to TRBJ2-5; D ambiguous. Germline V gene lookup returns CDR1 LGHDT and CDR2 YNNKEL (reference sequence). The germline V and J ends were trimmed by 2 bases and 1 base, with 8 bases remaining between them. The CDR3 is made up of 14 amino acids. CDR3 protein: CASSQYVAQETQYF. The CDR3 DNA is TGTGCCAGCAGCCAATACGTTGCCCAAGAGACCCAGTACTTC.

This clonotype has just a few counts. The chain recombines TRBV12-3 or TRBV12-4 with TRBJ2-6; D remains ambiguous. V was clipped by 1 base and J by 7 bases, with 14 bases between them. This CDR3 comprises 16 residues. CDR3 loop: CASSLGHLLGANVLTF. In nucleotides, the CDR3 is TGTGCCAGCAGTTTAGGCCACCTCCTTGGTGCCAACGTCCTGACTTTC.

This rearrangement joins TRBV7-9 to TRBJ1-6; D ambiguous. V gave up 7 bases and J gave up 12 bases, with 25 bases separating them. Germline assignment: CDR1 SEHNR and CDR2 FQNEAQ (reference sequence). CDR3 length equals 16 residues. CDR3 sequence: CASNADDARATEPLHF. CDR3 bases: TGTGCCAGCAACGCCGATGATGCCCGGGCCACCGAACCCCTCCACTTT.

The chain has TRBV7-3 and TRBJ1-1; D unclear. The CDR3 contains 13 residues. CDR1 and CDR2 (germline): SGHTA, FQGTGA. V was trimmed by 6 bases and J by 0 bases, leaving 8 bases between them. CDR3 DNA: TGTGCCAGCAGTGATCCTCTGAACACTGAAGCTTTCTTT. It specifies CASSDPLNTEAFF.

This clonotype was detected ten times or more. The chain is built from TRBV20-1 and TRBJ1-6; D is possibly TRBD1 (5 bases). This CDR3 has 18 amino acids. Per the germline V gene, CDR1 is DFQATT and CDR2 is SNEGSKA (reference sequence). V was pared by 8 bases and J by 3 bases, with 26 bases between. The CDR3: CSTFTLAQGDLYNSPLHF. CDR3 in DNA: TGCAGTACTTTCACCCTCGCTCAAGGGGACCTCTATAATTCACCCCTCCACTTT.

CDR3 region: CASSGRFSYEQYF. The CDR3 DNA reads TGTGCCAGCAGCGGACGGTTCTCCTACGAGCAGTACTTC. This sequence joins TRBV3-1 and TRBJ2-7; no clear D. Germline CDR1 LGHDT, CDR2 YNNKEL (reference sequence). Trimming cost V 5 bases and J 0 bases, with 8 bases left between them. The CDR3 runs to 13 residues.

J is TRBJ1-2 and V is TRBV29-1; 7 nucleotides align to TRBD1. There are 12 residues in the CDR3. Trimming at V came to 7 bases and at J to 8 bases, leaving 10 bases not matched to a gene. Germline V gives CDR1 SQVTM, CDR2 ANQGSEA. The CDR3 DNA is TGCAGCGCCCAGAGACAGGGCGGAGGCTACACCTTC. It codes for CSAQRQGGGYTF.

The V call is TRBV5-1, the J call TRBJ2-7, with 7 bases aligning to TRBD2. The ends lost 2 bases at V and 2 bases at J; junction bases unmatched: 4. The CDR3 spans 14 residues. CDR1 is SGHRS and CDR2 is YFSETQ in the germline V gene. CDR3 protein: CASSFQREAYEQYF. The CDR3, as DNA: TGCGCCAGCAGCTTCCAGCGGGAAGCCTACGAGCAGTACTTC.

The CDR3 bases are TGTGCCAGCACCAATGGACAGGGACGGACTGAAGCTTTCTTT. Its protein product is CASTNGQGRTEAFF. V is TRBV6-1 and J is TRBJ1-1; 8 positions match TRBD1. V lost 7 bases, J lost 5 bases, and 9 bases stayed unmatched. This CDR3 is built from 14 residues. Germline V gene sequence: CDR1 MNHNS, CDR2 SASEGT.

In this sample, this clonotype turned up a few times. J is TRBJ2-5 and V is TRBV20-1; D gene unclear. The V and J ends lost 5 bases and 6 bases respectively, with 10 bases between them. The CDR3 has 11 residues. The germline gives CDR1 DFQATT, CDR2 SNEGSKA (reference sequence). The CDR3, as DNA: TGCAGTGCTCGAAAGGGCCAGACCCAGTACTTC. It is translated as CSARKGQTQYF.

This sequence joins TRBV20-1 and TRBJ1-4; 7 bases match TRBD1. The V segment lost 2 bases and the J segment 5 bases; nucleotides outside the gene matches: 11. This CDR3 has 16 amino acids. Germline assignment: CDR1 DFQATT and CDR2 SNEGSKA (reference sequence). The CDR3 sequence is CSARNLRDSRNEKLFF. The CDR3 DNA sequence: TGCAGTGCTAGAAACCTCCGGGACAGCAGGAATGAAAAACTGTTTTTT.

The rearrangement joins TRBV7-9 to TRBJ1-1, with 7 nucleotides matching TRBD1. The J segment lost 3 bases and the V segment lost 2 bases, leaving 6 bases of the junction unmatched. Per germline, CDR1 SEHNR and CDR2 FQNEAQ (reference sequence). The CDR3 has 15 residues. CDR3 nucleotides: TGTGCCAGCAGCTTAATACAGGGGAGGGACACTGAAGCTTTCTTT. It encodes CASSLIQGRDTEAFF.

This clonotype showed up many times. The J gene is TRBJ2-7, the V gene TRBV5-1; TRBD2 matches 11 bases. This CDR3 spans 17 amino acids. The junction had 8 bases not matched to a gene; V was cut back by 1 base and J by 2 bases. Germline CDR1 reads SGHRS; CDR2 reads YFSETQ. In nucleotides, the CDR3 is TGCGCCAGCAGCTTGAGGCTAGCGGGAGGCAACCCCTACGAGCAGTACTTC. As protein: CASSLRLAGGNPYEQYF.

This clonotype was picked up many times. The V and J genes are TRBV7-9 and TRBJ2-3, with 8 bases identical to TRBD1. V was clipped by 10 bases and J by 6 bases; unmatched bases: 9. Germline loops: CDR1 SEHNR, CDR2 FQNEAQ (reference sequence). There are 13 residues in the CDR3. This chain's CDR3 is CATDRDRPDTQYF. In DNA form, the CDR3 reads TGTGCCACGGACAGGGATCGTCCGGATACGCAGTATTTT.

The rearrangement links TRBV7-2 to TRBJ1-1; D possibly corresponds to TRBD1 (6 bases). CDR3 length equals 13 residues. Trimming shortened V by 1 base and J by 4 bases, and 7 bases separated the two germline ends. In germline, CDR1 is SGHTA, CDR2 FQGNSA. The DNA of the CDR3 is TGTGCCAGCAGCTTAGGGACAGCCACTGAAGCTTTCTTT. Its protein product is CASSLGTATEAFF.

The rearrangement uses TRBV28 and TRBJ1-2; D gene ambiguous. The CDR3 consists of 12 residues. Deletions cut 6 bases from V and 2 bases from J, with 7 bases between. Looked up from germline, CDR1 is MDHEN and CDR2 is SYDVKM. CDR3 coding DNA: TGTGCCAGCAGCCCCTCCAACTATGGCTACACCTTC. It is translated as CASSPSNYGYTF.

This clonotype was counted at least ten times. The rearrangement joins TRBV20-1 to TRBJ2-1, with 8 bases that match TRBD1. Germline V lookup: CDR1 DFQATT, CDR2 SNEGSKA (reference sequence). The CDR3 is 15 residues long. V gave up 2 bases and J gave up 12 bases; unmatched junction bases: 15. DNA of the CDR3: TGCAGTGCTAGACCCCCAGGACAGGGTTACCGGGGGCAGTTCTTC. Its protein is CSARPPGQGYRGQFF.

A remark on this clonotype: A much larger clone differs from this one at a single base, so this may be a read error. The chain links TRBV3-1 to TRBJ2-7; either TRBD1 or TRBD2 may supply D (5 bases each). CDR3 size: 14 residues. Germline CDR1 and CDR2: LGHDT and YNNKEL (reference sequence). The CDR3 reads CASGQFQGPYEQYF. The CDR3 DNA sequence: TGTGCCAGCGGCCAGTTTCAGGGACCCTACGAGCAGTACTTC.

This clonotype was counted at least ten times. The chain joins TRBV7-6 to TRBJ2-5; D unresolved. The germline V gene encodes CDR1 SGHVS and CDR2 FNYEAQ. The CDR3 is 12 residues long. V gave up 5 bases and J gave up 4 bases, with 8 bases separating them. The CDR3, as DNA: TGTGCCAGCAGCCCTTTAGGAGAGACCCAGTACTTC. Its protein product is CASSPLGETQYF.

This clonotype was found many times. The J gene is TRBJ2-3, the V gene TRBV9, with TRBD2 identical over 8 bases. The CDR3 covers 16 residues. Trimming cost V 0 bases and J 4 bases; bases outside gene matches: 7. Germline V gene sequence: CDR1 SGDLS, CDR2 YYNGEE. This chain's CDR3 is CASSVERAGGSDTQYF. Written as DNA, the CDR3 is TGTGCCAGCAGCGTAGAGCGTGCGGGAGGATCAGATACGCAGTATTTT.

The table lists this clonotype with many counts. The chain has TRBV7-2 and TRBJ1-4; D remains unclear. The CDR3 loop spans 14 amino acids. V dropped 6 bases and J dropped 5 bases, with 13 bases sitting between them. Germline assignment: CDR1 SGHTA and CDR2 FQGNSA. The CDR3 loop reads CASSLDSSNEKLFF. In DNA, the CDR3 is TGTGCCAGCAGTCTGGACTCCTCGAATGAAAAACTGTTTTTT.

This clonotype was counted ten times or more. The chain recombines TRBV2 with TRBJ2-2; D is possibly TRBD2 (5 bases). Trimming removed 6 bases at V and 0 bases at J, with 11 bases between. The length of the CDR3 is 15 residues. The germline CDR1 and CDR2 sequences are SNHLY and FYNNEI. CDR3 protein: CASRLTGTNTGELFF. CDR3 coding DNA: TGTGCCAGCAGGCTCACCGGGACGAACACCGGGGAGCTGTTTTTT.

The gene calls are TRBV6-1 and TRBJ1-2; D is undetermined. Trimming took 1 base from V and 8 from J, leaving 14 bases between them. Looked up from germline, CDR1 is MNHNS and CDR2 is SASEGT. This CDR3 has 14 residues. CDR3 protein: CASSEGTAGGGYTF. CDR3 nucleotides: TGTGCCAGCAGTGAAGGTACGGCAGGAGGGGGCTACACCTTC.

The rearrangement uses TRBV19 and TRBJ2-6; D gene unclear. This CDR3 has 15 amino acids. Germline V lookup: CDR1 LNHDA, CDR2 SQIVND (reference sequence). Deletions cut 4 bases from V and 5 bases from J, with 12 bases between. CDR3 loop: CASSTGLNWANVLTF. The CDR3 DNA reads TGTGCCAGTAGTACAGGTCTCAACTGGGCCAACGTCCTGACTTTC.

This clonotype was seen repeatedly, ten times or more. The genes are TRBV5-1 and TRBJ1-4; TRBD1 matches at 7 bases. Germline assignment: CDR1 SGHRS and CDR2 YFSETQ. V lost 4 bases, J lost 0 bases, and 3 bases stayed unmatched. The CDR3 length is 15 residues. DNA of the CDR3: TGCGCCAGCAGCGAGGGGACAGCAACTAATGAAAAACTGTTTTTT. Translation gives CASSEGTATNEKLFF.

V usage is TRBV29-1 and J usage is TRBJ2-3; possible D gene TRBD2, 5 bases. The V and J ends lost 0 bases and 2 bases respectively, with 12 bases between them. Germline loops: CDR1 SQVTM, CDR2 ANQGSEA. This CDR3 region has 15 residues. The CDR3 DNA follows: TGCAGCGTTGAAGATCGAAGCGGACCCACAGATACGCAGTATTTT. Residues: CSVEDRSGPTDTQYF.

This chain joins TRBV20-1 and TRBJ2-5; D may be TRBD1 (6 bases). This CDR3 has 12 residues. V lost 6 bases and J lost 5, with 13 bases in between. Germline assignment: CDR1 DFQATT and CDR2 SNEGSKA (reference sequence). Here the CDR3 DNA reads TGCAGTGCGAGGACAGAGGTCGAGACCCAGTACTTC. Its protein product is CSARTEVETQYF.

This clonotype was counted ten times or more. V is TRBV14 and J is TRBJ2-1; either TRBD1 or TRBD2 may supply D (5 bases each). Germline assignment: CDR1 SGHDN and CDR2 FVKESK. This CDR3 has 16 amino acids. The V gene lost 3 bases and the J gene lost 2 bases, with 14 bases spanning the gap. The CDR3 protein is CASSQPGQVTYNEQFF. The CDR3 DNA reads TGTGCCAGCAGCCAGCCGGGGCAGGTTACCTACAATGAGCAGTTCTTC.